The rows below give T cell receptor beta chains drawn from one sample of a study of blood T cell repertoires in COVID-19. The table came from immunoSEQ multiplex PCR; TCRdb's copy has only in-frame clones and leaves some out. The table lists around 190,000 clones, about 88% of them singletons. Material: peripheral blood. These receptors originate from a man aged 18 to 29 who had recovered from COVID-19. CDR3s include the opening cysteine and the closing phenylalanine or tryptophan. Size tells how often a clone was seen (once, few, many) or the class of an expanded clone, and some rows leave it out.

V	length	size	CDR3
TRBV7-2	14	.	CASSPRGTQETQYF
TRBV19	12	once	CASRDRVGPQHF
TRBV9	15	.	CASSTRTGGPSEQYF
TRBV6-5	14	.	CASSYSATNYGYTF
TRBV6-5	15	.	CASRLQGPHTDTQYF
TRBV24-1	13	.	CATSVRGTDTQYF
TRBV6-5	15	.	CASSSQTGRGQPQHF
TRBV3-1/TRBV3-2	15	.	CASSLSSTGNTEAFF
TRBV27	15	.	CASHVSGTGGTEQYF
TRBV11-2	18	.	CASSLGGREGLSYNEQFF
TRBV19	15	.	CASSMNSGISDTQYF
TRBV7-2	15	.	CASSESGGDSYEQYF
TRBV6-4	13	once	CASSPRPTGELFF
TRBV5-5	17	.	CASSLNQGAGRIGEQFF
TRBV28	12	.	CASTPPRGGLFF